A selection of T cell receptor beta chains follows, all from one sample in a study of blood T cell repertoires in COVID-19. Data came from immunoSEQ multiplex PCR; TCRdb stores just in-frame clones and leaves some out. The data show fewer than 350,000 clones, with over 75% seen just once and roughly 2% held by the top ten. Sequences were obtained from PBMCs or T cells enriched from blood (not recorded which). Source of these receptors: a man aged 25-45 years who had recovered from COVID-19. Both conserved end residues are part of each CDR3. D genes are given only for firm matches. Clone size is given for some rows only: seen once, a few or many times, or a class if the clone is expanded.

D gene	clone size	V gene	J gene	CDR3 protein	CDR3 DNA
TRBD1	-	TRBV7-6	TRBJ1-3	CASSLAGTDSGNTIYF	TGTGCCAGCAGCTTAGCCGGGACAGACTCTGGAAACACCATATATTTT
-	-	TRBV27	TRBJ1-2	CASSAEKSDTLYGYTF	TGTGCCAGCAGTGCCGAAAAATCGGACACATTATATGGCTACACCTTC
-	-	TRBV3-1/TRBV3-2	TRBJ2-3	CASSQLADTNTQYF	TGTGCCAGCAGCCAACTCGCGGACACTAATACGCAGTATTTT
-	-	TRBV6-1	TRBJ2-1	CASSAVRGLTYNEQFF	TGTGCCAGCAGTGCCGTCAGGGGCCTGACCTACAATGAGCAGTTCTTC
TRBD2	-	TRBV11-2	TRBJ2-5	CASSRWPAGGNLQETQYF	TGTGCCAGCAGCCGGTGGCCAGCGGGGGGGAATTTACAAGAGACCCAGTACTTC
-	once	TRBV19	TRBJ1-1	CASIAVADHTEAFF	TGTGCCAGTATAGCCGTAGCCGATCACACTGAAGCTTTCTTT
TRBD2	-	TRBV5-1	TRBJ2-3	CASSRTSYRARRPDTQYF	TGCGCCAGCAGCCGGACTAGTTATCGGGCACGGCGCCCAGATACGCAGTATTTT
TRBD1	once	TRBV5-4	TRBJ2-7	CASSRRGQDNSYEQYF	TGTGCCAGCAGCCGGAGGGGACAGGACAACTCCTACGAGCAGTACTTC
-	-	TRBV18	TRBJ2-1	CASGKDRYNEQFF	TGTGCCAGCGGTAAAGACAGATACAATGAGCAGTTCTTC
-	-	TRBV2	TRBJ1-4	CASSRKGAMNEKLFF	TGTGCCAGCAGTCGGAAGGGAGCCATGAATGAAAAACTGTTTTTT
TRBD2	-	TRBV3-1/TRBV3-2	TRBJ2-5	CASSQVRLAGVGETQYF	TGTGCCAGCAGCCAAGTGCGGTTAGCGGGGGTAGGAGAGACCCAGTACTTC
-	few	TRBV3-1/TRBV3-2	TRBJ1-1	CASSEYSGLAAFF	TGTGCCAGCAGCGAATATTCAGGGTTGGCAGCTTTCTTT
TRBD1	-	TRBV30	TRBJ1-6	CAWRQRWVGQGLRSPLHF	TGTGCCTGGAGGCAGAGGTGGGTGGGACAGGGACTGAGGTCACCCCTCCACTTT
TRBD2	few	TRBV7-3	TRBJ2-7	CASSFSGGPYEQYF	TGTGCCAGCAGCTTTAGCGGGGGGCCCTACGAGCAGTACTTC
TRBD1	-	TRBV10-3	TRBJ2-2	CAISQNPGDRGRSNTGELFF	TGTGCCATCAGCCAGAACCCCGGGGACAGGGGGCGATCCAACACCGGGGAGCTGTTTTTT
TRBD1	-	TRBV11-2	TRBJ2-3	CASSLDGTGSRDTQYF	TGTGCCAGCAGCTTAGACGGGACAGGGTCTCGGGATACGCAGTATTTT
-	-	TRBV19	TRBJ2-2	CASSIPRRGWGTGELFF	TGTGCCAGTAGTATCCCCCGCCGCGGGTGGGGCACCGGGGAGCTGTTTTTT
-	many	TRBV18	TRBJ1-2	CASSPTGIDYGYTF	TGTGCCAGCTCACCCACGGGAATCGACTATGGCTACACCTTC
TRBD2	few	TRBV6-5	TRBJ2-7	CASSLGSGGFYEQYF	TGTGCCAGCAGTTTAGGGAGCGGGGGGTTCTACGAGCAGTACTTC
TRBD1	-	TRBV5-6	TRBJ2-5	CASSLRTGETQYF	TGTGCCAGCAGCTTGAGGACAGGAGAGACCCAGTACTTC
TRBD1	-	TRBV19	TRBJ1-2	CASSPDRAYGYTF	TGTGCCAGTAGTCCTGACAGGGCGTATGGCTACACCTTC
TRBD1	-	TRBV5-6	TRBJ1-1	CASSLTRQGARVAFF	TGTGCCAGCAGCTTAACAAGACAGGGGGCGAGGGTTGCTTTCTTT